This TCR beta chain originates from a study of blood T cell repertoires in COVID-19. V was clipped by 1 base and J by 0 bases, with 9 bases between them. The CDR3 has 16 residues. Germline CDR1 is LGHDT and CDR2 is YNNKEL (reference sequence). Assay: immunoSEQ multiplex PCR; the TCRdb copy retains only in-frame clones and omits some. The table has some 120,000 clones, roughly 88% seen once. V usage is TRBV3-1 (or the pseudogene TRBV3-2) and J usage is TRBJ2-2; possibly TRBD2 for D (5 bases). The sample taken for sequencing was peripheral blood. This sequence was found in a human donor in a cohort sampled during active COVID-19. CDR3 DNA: TGTGCCAGCAGCCAAGCCGGAGGCACGAACACCGGGGAGCTGTTTTTT. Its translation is CASSQAGGTNTGELFF.